One sample yielded the 28 T cell receptor beta chains listed below, sequenced in a study of blood T cell repertoires in COVID-19. Generated by immunoSEQ multiplex PCR, the TCRdb table keeps only in-frame clones and is missing some. The table records roughly 140,000 clones, 80% of them present only once. The specimen was peripheral blood. These receptor sequences come from a man between 60 and 75 years old with active or convalescent COVID-19.

This clone has a single count. V gene TRBV7-8 combines with J gene TRBJ2-5, with TRBD2 identical over 7 bases. CDR1 SGHVS and CDR2 FQNEAQ come from the germline V gene. Germline trimming cut 8 bases from V and 5 bases from J; bases unmatched to any gene: 8. The CDR3 has 13 residues. The CDR3 loop is CASGRALGETQYF. The CDR3 region has the DNA TGTGCCAGCGGGAGGGCCCTCGGCGAGACCCAGTACTTC.

V is TRBV7-2 and J is TRBJ1-3; no firm D call. With 2 bases removed from V and 0 bases from J, the gap between germline ends came to 14 bases. The germline V gene has CDR1 SGHTA and CDR2 FQGNSA. This CDR3 spans 17 amino acids. CDR3 bases: TGTGCCAGCAGCTTATTCACCGCAGGAGGCTCTGGAAACACCATATATTTT. Translation: CASSLFTAGGSGNTIYF.

The genes are TRBV18 and TRBJ2-3, with TRBD2 matching 10 bases. Germline values: CDR1 KGHSH, CDR2 LQKENI. Germline trimming cut 2 bases from V and 2 bases from J; bases unmatched to any gene: 7. CDR3 length: 17 amino acids. For the CDR3, the DNA is TGTGCCAGCTCACCAAAAGCTCTAGCGGGGGTCACAGATACGCAGTATTTT. The encoded protein is CASSPKALAGVTDTQYF.

This rearrangement joins TRBV6-5 to TRBJ1-5, with D perhaps TRBD1 (5 bases). Trimming cost V 6 bases and J 4 bases, with 16 bases left between them. The germline V gene encodes CDR1 MNHEY and CDR2 SVGAGI. The CDR3 is 15 residues long. CDR3 sequence: CASSLTRGKNQPQHF. CDR3 nucleotides: TGTGCCAGCAGCCTAACCCGGGGGAAAAATCAGCCCCAGCATTTT.

The gene calls are TRBV19 and TRBJ2-5; 7 bases fit TRBD2. Germline assignment: CDR1 LNHDA and CDR2 SQIVND (reference sequence). The CDR3 loop spans 15 amino acids. V was pared by 8 bases and J by 4 bases, with 13 bases of the junction left unmatched. The DNA for the CDR3 is TGTGCCAGTGCCATGGGGGGGAGCCGACTAGAGACCCAGTACTTC. It specifies CASAMGGSRLETQYF.

CDR3 in amino acids: CASSSQGQGNEKLFF. Written as DNA, the CDR3 is TGTGCCAGCAGTTCCCAGGGACAGGGGAACGAAAAACTGTTTTTT. V usage is TRBV28 and J usage is TRBJ1-4, with TRBD1 identical over 10 bases. With V trimmed by 4 bases and J by 8 bases, 7 bases remained unmatched. Germline V gives CDR1 MDHEN, CDR2 SYDVKM. The CDR3 consists of 15 residues.

As DNA, the CDR3 is TGTGCCAGTAGCCTCACGAGCAGGGAAATAGATACGCAGTATTTT. As protein: CASSLTSREIDTQYF. V is TRBV19 and J is TRBJ2-3; a weak D match, TRBD1 (5 bases). In germline, CDR1 is LNHDA, CDR2 SQIVND (reference sequence). The CDR3 length is 15 residues. The germline V and J ends were trimmed by 6 bases and 5 bases, with 18 bases remaining between them.

The J gene is TRBJ1-5, the V gene TRBV12-3 or TRBV12-4, with D unclear. The V end was cut by 3 bases, the J end by 11 bases, with 11 bases between. The CDR3 is 12 amino acids. The CDR3 DNA sequence: TGTGCCAGCAGTTTCACCGCCACGGCCCAGCATTTT. Protein: CASSFTATAQHF.

In this sample, this clone turned up many times. V gene TRBV7-7 combines with J gene TRBJ2-2; D is possibly TRBD1 (6 bases). V was trimmed by 1 base and J by 6 bases, leaving 15 bases between them. The length of the CDR3 is 16 residues. Per germline, CDR1 SSHAT and CDR2 FNYEAQ (reference sequence). The CDR3 coding sequence is TGTGCCAGCAGCTTAGGAAGGGGCCAGGGGTCCGGGGAGCTGTTTTTT. This gives the protein CASSLGRGQGSGELFF.

The V gene is TRBV7-2, the J gene TRBJ2-7; tentatively, D is TRBD1 (6 bases). CDR1 SGHTA and CDR2 FQGNSA come from the germline V gene. V dropped 4 bases and J dropped 0 bases, with 19 bases sitting between them. This CDR3 contains 17 residues. The CDR3 sequence is CASSSPPTRDTSYEQYF. CDR3 nucleotide sequence: TGTGCCAGCAGCTCCCCCCCTACCCGGGACACCTCCTACGAGCAGTACTTC.

The chain employs TRBV28 and TRBJ2-7; the match to TRBD2 covers 7 bases. This CDR3 spans 16 amino acids. Unmatched junction bases numbered 11, after V lost 6 bases and J lost 0 bases. The germline gives CDR1 MDHEN, CDR2 SYDVKM. The DNA for the CDR3 is TGTGCCAGCAGCGGGAGTCTAGCGGTTCACTCCTACGAGCAGTACTTC. Protein: CASSGSLAVHSYEQYF.

V usage is TRBV28 and J usage is TRBJ1-1, with D possibly matching TRBD1 (5 bases). The CDR3 extends over 14 amino acids. In germline, CDR1 is MDHEN, CDR2 SYDVKM. Trimming shortened V by 5 bases and J by 4 bases, and 14 bases separated the two germline ends. In DNA form, the CDR3 reads TGTGCCAGCAGTATACAACAGGTGGGCACTGAAGCTTTCTTT. This translates into CASSIQQVGTEAFF.

V usage is TRBV10-3 and J usage is TRBJ2-1, with TRBD2 matching 8 bases. The CDR3 has 13 amino acids. CDR1 is ENHRY and CDR2 is SYGVKD in the germline V gene. The J segment lost 9 bases and the V segment lost 10 bases, leaving 11 bases of the junction unmatched. The CDR3 reads CATRDGSGGEQFF. The CDR3 coding sequence is TGTGCCACGCGGGACGGGAGCGGGGGTGAGCAGTTCTTC.

The chain recombines TRBV5-1 with TRBJ1-5; TRBD1 matches at 7 bases. Trimming at V came to 1 base and at J to 4 bases, leaving 2 bases not matched to a gene. The CDR3 runs 14 residues. Germline V lookup: CDR1 SGHRS, CDR2 YFSETQ. The CDR3 bases are TGCGCCAGCAGCTTGACAGGGGATAATCAGCCCCAGCATTTT. Translating it yields CASSLTGDNQPQHF.

The chain carries TRBV19 and TRBJ2-7; tentative D call: TRBD1 (5 bases). CDR1 and CDR2 (germline): LNHDA, SQIVND (reference sequence). This CDR3 has 15 amino acids. Deletions cut 6 bases from V and 2 bases from J, with 17 bases between. The CDR3 DNA follows: TGTGCCAGTAGCGCCCCAAGGGGCCTGGCCTACGAGCAGTACTTC. It codes for CASSAPRGLAYEQYF.

The chain carries TRBV7-2 and TRBJ2-3; D is perhaps TRBD1 (6 bases). The CDR3 spans 16 residues. Germline CDR1 and CDR2: SGHTA and FQGNSA. Trimming left V 2 bases short and J 2 bases short, with 14 bases between. The CDR3 loop is CASSLSAGATTDTQYF. In DNA form, the CDR3 reads TGTGCCAGCAGCTTATCGGCAGGGGCGACCACAGATACGCAGTATTTT.

CDR3 nucleotide sequence: TGCAGCGTTGGACAGGGGAACTATGGCTACACCTTC. This translates into CSVGQGNYGYTF. The gene calls are TRBV29-1 and TRBJ1-2; TRBD1 aligns across 8 bases. Germline V gene lookup returns CDR1 SQVTM and CDR2 ANQGSEA. The CDR3 covers 12 residues. The junction had 0 bases not matched to a gene; V was cut back by 4 bases and J by 2 bases.

The CDR3 protein is CASGGFEQFF. The CDR3 bases are TGTGCCAGCGGAGGGTTTGAGCAGTTCTTC. This chain joins TRBV2 and TRBJ2-1; possible D gene TRBD2, 6 bases. The CDR3 runs to 10 residues. The germline CDR1 and CDR2 sequences are SNHLY and FYNNEI. V shed 8 bases and J shed 9 bases, with 8 bases lying between them. The whole variable domain, remainder taken from reference TRBV2 and TRBJ2-1, is EPEVTQTPSHQVTQMGQEVILRCVPISNHLYFYWYRQILGQKVEFLVSFYNNEISEKSEIFDDQFSVERPDGSNFTLKIRSTKLEDSAMYFCASGGFEQFFGPGTRLTVL.

The chain recombines TRBV24-1 with TRBJ2-5, with 7 nucleotides matching TRBD2. The trim removed 4 bases at V and 0 bases at J, leaving 4 bases unmatched. The germline gives CDR1 KGHDR, CDR2 SFDVKD. The CDR3 runs 15 residues. CDR3 in amino acids: CATSEGGTNQETQYF. CDR3 sequence (DNA): TGTGCCACCAGTGAGGGAGGGACGAACCAAGAGACCCAGTACTTC.

This clone was recorded a few times. The chain links TRBV12-3 or TRBV12-4 to TRBJ2-1, with D unclear. The CDR3 length is 13 residues. V lost 4 bases, J lost 1 base, and 5 bases lay in between. The CDR3: CASSSLSYNEQFF. The CDR3 DNA is TGTGCCAGCAGTTCCTTGTCCTACAATGAGCAGTTCTTC.

J is TRBJ2-5 and V is TRBV11-2; TRBD2 matches 11 bases. The V segment lost 1 base and the J segment 1 base; nucleotides outside the gene matches: 5. The CDR3 covers 17 residues. Germline CDR1 and CDR2: SGHAT and FQNNGV. In nucleotides, the CDR3 is TGTGCCAGCAGCTTAGCCACTAGCGGGAGCCTCCAAGAGACCCAGTACTTC. This translates into CASSLATSGSLQETQYF. Drawing the rest from reference TRBV11-2 and TRBJ2-5, the complete variable domain is EAGVAQSPRYKIIEKRQSVAFWCNPISGHATLYWYQQILGQGPKLLIQFQNNGVVDDSQLPKDRFSAERLKGVDSTLKIQPAKLEDSAVYLCASSLATSGSLQETQYFGPGTRLLVL.

The V and J genes are TRBV18 and TRBJ2-1; 8 bases align to TRBD1. Looked up from germline, CDR1 is KGHSH and CDR2 is LQKENI. The CDR3 contains 14 residues. V lost 3 bases to trimming and J lost 8 bases; unmatched junction nucleotides: 6. The CDR3 coding sequence is TGTGCCAGCTCACCTGGACAGGGCGCCTATGAGCAGTTCTTC. Translating it yields CASSPGQGAYEQFF. Full variable domain (rest looked up from reference TRBV18 and TRBJ2-1): NAGVMQNPRHLVRRRGQEARLRCSPMKGHSHVYWYRQLPEEGLKFMVYLQKENIIDESGMPKERFSAEFPKEGPSILRIQQVVRGDSAAYFCASSPGQGAYEQFFGPGTRLTVL.

The chain uses TRBV6-5 and TRBJ1-6; no reliable D call. Germline V lookup: CDR1 MNHEY, CDR2 SVGAGI. This CDR3 comprises 14 residues. The V end lost 2 bases, the J end lost 10 bases, and 12 bases lay between the germline ends. The DNA of the CDR3 is TGTGCCAGCAGTTACCCGAGCCCCGAGTCACCCCTCCACTTT. It translates to CASSYPSPESPLHF.

In its sample, this clone was seen a few times. The chain links TRBV5-1 to TRBJ1-5, with no clear D. This CDR3 contains 15 residues. Germline assignment: CDR1 SGHRS and CDR2 YFSETQ. Deletions cut 0 bases from V and 5 bases from J, with 12 bases between. CDR3 loop: CASSLETGKDQPQHF. The CDR3 DNA is TGCGCCAGCAGCTTGGAGACGGGAAAAGATCAGCCCCAGCATTTT.

The chain is built from TRBV19 and TRBJ1-1; D gene uncertain. The germline V and J ends were trimmed by 5 bases and 0 bases, with 7 bases remaining between them. The CDR3 loop spans 13 amino acids. Germline CDR1 LNHDA, CDR2 SQIVND (reference sequence). The CDR3 DNA reads as TGTGCCAGTAGTCTACAGATGAACACTGAAGCTTTCTTT. Its translation is CASSLQMNTEAFF.

This rearrangement joins TRBV19 to TRBJ2-1, with D possibly matching TRBD2 (7 bases). Germline loops: CDR1 LNHDA, CDR2 SQIVND (reference sequence). The CDR3 sequence is 14 residues long. V lost 8 bases and J 3 bases, leaving 14 bases between the germline ends. The CDR3 is CASRGAGGYNEQFF. The CDR3 DNA follows: TGTGCCAGTCGGGGGGCCGGGGGCTACAATGAGCAGTTCTTC.

The chain is built from TRBV6-2 or TRBV6-3 and TRBJ2-3; TRBD2 matches at 10 bases. V dropped 2 bases and J dropped 2; count of bases not matched to a gene: 10. CDR1 is MNHEY and CDR2 is SVGEGT in the germline V gene. The CDR3 sequence is 18 residues long. This chain's CDR3 is CASSYRRRAGGNTDTQYF. For the CDR3, the DNA is TGTGCCAGCAGTTACCGAAGGCGAGCGGGAGGGAACACAGATACGCAGTATTTT.

In its sample, this clone was seen once. CDR3 coding DNA: TGTGCCAGCAGTTTGGGGACAGGGTCTTTCTATGGCTACACCTTC. As protein: CASSLGTGSFYGYTF. V usage is TRBV28 and J usage is TRBJ1-2; 9 positions agree with TRBD1. This CDR3 is built from 15 residues. Per the germline V gene, CDR1 is MDHEN and CDR2 is SYDVKM. V trimming: 3 bases; J trimming: 4 bases; junction bases outside the gene matches: 6.